Listed below are T cell receptor beta chains from one sample, sequenced in a study of regulatory T cells in long-lasting Graves disease. Each CDR3 protein gets one entry after TCRdb re-called the multiplex PCR reads with MiXCR. The repertoire has about 430,000 distinct CDR3 sequences, 20% to 25% of them found once; the top ten carry approximately 15%. The source was peripheral blood mononuclear cells (PBMCs), collected when the disease was refractory, from a patient treated with antithyroid drugs. The receptor set was obtained from a female donor with Graves disease. Both conserved end residues are part of each CDR3. The order of the fields is CDR3 protein, J gene, V gene, D gene. The D gene is left open where the match is weak.

CDR3 protein: CASSSPTGGIREQYF; J gene: TRBJ2-7; V gene: TRBV12-3/TRBV12-4; D gene: TRBD1
CDR3 protein: CASTQQGPNQPQHF; J gene: TRBJ1-5; V gene: TRBV6-1; D gene: .
CDR3 protein: CASSRDRVEWARTF; J gene: TRBJ1-2; V gene: TRBV5-6; D gene: TRBD1
CDR3 protein: CSAILNTEAFF; J gene: TRBJ1-1; V gene: TRBV20-1; D gene: .
CDR3 protein: CASSQGDGVSYEQYF; J gene: TRBJ2-7; V gene: TRBV3-1; D gene: .
CDR3 protein: CASSLDVGSWTEAFF; J gene: TRBJ1-1; V gene: TRBV11-2; D gene: .
CDR3 protein: CASSFLGRGSNEQFF; J gene: TRBJ2-1; V gene: TRBV27; D gene: TRBD2
CDR3 protein: CASSIRDRVREQYF; J gene: TRBJ2-7; V gene: TRBV12-3/TRBV12-4; D gene: TRBD1
CDR3 protein: CAWSLTGSGNTIYF; J gene: TRBJ1-3; V gene: TRBV30; D gene: .
CDR3 protein: CSVGSRGREDTQYF; J gene: TRBJ2-3; V gene: TRBV29-1; D gene: TRBD1
CDR3 protein: CASSEGWGLGNTEAFF; J gene: TRBJ1-1; V gene: TRBV2; D gene: .
CDR3 protein: CASSQEYGRAETQYF; J gene: TRBJ2-5; V gene: TRBV3-1; D gene: TRBD2
CDR3 protein: CASSLAWAPLRYEQFF; J gene: TRBJ2-1; V gene: TRBV12-3/TRBV12-4; D gene: .
CDR3 protein: CAWTGYYGYTF; J gene: TRBJ1-2; V gene: TRBV30; D gene: .
CDR3 protein: CASSYGSGANVLTF; J gene: TRBJ2-6; V gene: TRBV5-1; D gene: .
CDR3 protein: CSASLGLAVGYRETQYF; J gene: TRBJ2-5; V gene: TRBV20-1; D gene: TRBD2
CDR3 protein: CASSNSDQPQHF; J gene: TRBJ1-5; V gene: TRBV6-1; D gene: .
CDR3 protein: CASSFTGPPGYTF; J gene: TRBJ1-2; V gene: TRBV28; D gene: .
CDR3 protein: CASDRRREEETQYF; J gene: TRBJ2-5; V gene: TRBV6-2/TRBV6-3; D gene: .
CDR3 protein: CASKGHSNTEAFF; J gene: TRBJ1-1; V gene: TRBV27; D gene: .
CDR3 protein: CASSLSREYEQYF; J gene: TRBJ2-7; V gene: TRBV27; D gene: .
CDR3 protein: CASSQDFGGSSYEQYF; J gene: TRBJ2-7; V gene: TRBV4-1; D gene: .
CDR3 protein: CASSLTGTGASEQYF; J gene: TRBJ2-7; V gene: TRBV5-8; D gene: TRBD1
CDR3 protein: CASSSRQAATYEQYF; J gene: TRBJ2-7; V gene: TRBV7-3; D gene: .
CDR3 protein: CSARDMPPSWGDTGELFF; J gene: TRBJ2-2; V gene: TRBV20-1; D gene: .
CDR3 protein: CTSSSGGLAGGQETQYF; J gene: .; V gene: TRBV12-3/TRBV12-4; D gene: TRBD2
CDR3 protein: CASSGTGTSGRSYNEQFF; J gene: TRBJ2-1; V gene: TRBV28; D gene: TRBD2
CDR3 protein: CASMSDRGVGETQYF; J gene: TRBJ2-5; V gene: TRBV19; D gene: .